These 27 T cell receptor beta chains originate from one sample sequenced in a study of blood T cell repertoires in COVID-19. Sequenced by immunoSEQ multiplex PCR; TCRdb stores in-frame clones only, minus some. Of over 65,000 clones listed, 80% are singletons. Material: peripheral blood. Receptor source: a woman aged 40 to 55 with active or convalescent COVID-19.

The CDR3 spells CASSLLAGGQETQYF. For the CDR3, the DNA is TGTGCCAGCAGTTTACTAGCGGGAGGACAAGAGACCCAGTACTTC. V is TRBV27 and J is TRBJ2-5; 11 bases line up with TRBD2. This CDR3 contains 15 residues. V was pared by 2 bases and J by 2 bases, with 1 base of the junction left unmatched. CDR1 and CDR2 (germline): MNHEY, SMNVEV (reference sequence).

The rearrangement joins TRBV7-2 to TRBJ1-4; TRBD1 is a possible D gene (5 bases). The ends were cut back, 5 bases at V and 0 bases at J, with 10 bases in the middle. Germline-derived CDR1 and CDR2 are SGHTA and FQGNSA. The CDR3 runs to 15 residues. The CDR3 nucleotides read TGTGCCAGCAGCCCCCAGACAGCAACTAATGAAAAACTGTTTTTT. This codes for CASSPQTATNEKLFF. The variable domain in full, with the rest retrieved from reference TRBV7-2 and TRBJ1-4, is GAGVSQSPSNKVTEKGKDVELRCDPISGHTALYWYRQSLGQGLEFLIYFQGNSAPDKSGLPSDRFSAERTGGSVSTLTIQRTQQEDSAVYLCASSPQTATNEKLFFGSGTQLSVL.

The genes are TRBV19 and TRBJ2-7; the match to TRBD2 covers 11 bases. V shed 3 bases, J shed 6 bases, and the junction held 10 bases outside the gene matches. The CDR3 spans 16 residues. Germline V gene lookup returns CDR1 LNHDA and CDR2 SQIVND (reference sequence). The chain's CDR3 is CASSIFPLAGGGEQYF. The CDR3 DNA follows: TGTGCCAGTAGTATTTTTCCCCTAGCGGGAGGAGGCGAGCAGTACTTC.

This clone appeared a few times. The rearrangement uses TRBV19 and TRBJ1-4; TRBD1 matches at 8 bases. V gave up 6 bases and J gave up 2 bases; unmatched junction bases: 2. The CDR3 is 14 residues long. Germline V gene sequence: CDR1 LNHDA, CDR2 SQIVND (reference sequence). This CDR3 reads CASRGTGTNEKLFF. CDR3 in DNA: TGTGCCAGTAGGGGGACAGGTACTAATGAAAAACTGTTTTTT.

In its sample, this clone was seen a few times. The CDR3 protein is CASSQEPGLAGEQYF. CDR3 coding DNA: TGCGCCAGCAGCCAAGAACCGGGACTAGCGGGCGAGCAGTACTTC. The genes are TRBV4-1 and TRBJ2-7; 12 bases map to TRBD2. From germline, CDR1 is MGHRA and CDR2 YSYEKL. There are 15 residues in the CDR3. V trimming: 0 bases; J trimming: 6 bases; junction bases outside the gene matches: 3.

Written as DNA, the CDR3 is TGCGCCAGCAGAGGGGGGACAGGACCCAACACAGATACGCAGTATTTT. It is translated as CASRGGTGPNTDTQYF. This chain uses TRBV5-1 with TRBJ2-3, with 8 nucleotides matching TRBD1. V shed 5 bases, J shed 2 bases, and the junction held 10 bases outside the gene matches. Germline V CDR1 and CDR2: SGHRS, YFSETQ. This CDR3 contains 16 residues.

V usage is TRBV2 and J usage is TRBJ1-2; a weak D match, TRBD1 (5 bases). With 6 bases removed from V and 3 bases from J, the gap between germline ends came to 20 bases. The CDR3 consists of 16 residues. CDR1 and CDR2 from the germline V gene are SNHLY and FYNNEI. As DNA, the CDR3 is TGTGCCAGCAGCCTAAGGGTTGCAGGGCCTCACTATGGCTACACCTTC. Translation gives CASSLRVAGPHYGYTF.

The genes are TRBV10-2 and TRBJ2-7, with 10 positions matching TRBD1. This CDR3 region has 15 residues. V shed 5 bases and J 4 bases; nucleotides not matched to a gene: 8. Germline values: CDR1 WSHSY, CDR2 SAAADI. Written as DNA, the CDR3 is TGCGCCAGCAGTACCGGGACAGGGGATTTATACGAGCAGTACTTC. Amino acids: CASSTGTGDLYEQYF.

This CDR3 reads CASSQEGGQSNNEQFF. The DNA of the CDR3 is TGTGCCAGCAGCCAAGAAGGAGGGCAATCGAACAATGAGCAGTTCTTC. The chain couples TRBV4-2 to TRBJ2-1; the D gene is possibly TRBD2 (6 bases). The CDR3 extends over 16 amino acids. Deletions cut 0 bases from V and 5 bases from J, with 14 bases between. CDR1 is LGHNA and CDR2 is YNFKEQ in the germline V gene.

This clone occurred once. The rearrangement uses TRBV10-3 and TRBJ2-7; 12 bases are a match to TRBD2. After removal of 6 bases from V and 2 bases from J, the junction contained 5 bases not matched to a gene. This CDR3 is 15 amino acids long. Per germline, CDR1 ENHRY and CDR2 SYGVKD. The CDR3 DNA reads TGTGCCATCAGGCCGGGACTAGCGGGCCCCTACGAGCAGTACTTC. Its translation is CAIRPGLAGPYEQYF.

The chain links TRBV9 to TRBJ2-5, with a possible D match to TRBD1 (5 bases). CDR1 and CDR2 from the germline V gene are SGDLS and YYNGEE. V lost 0 bases and J lost 5, with 23 bases in between. The CDR3 has 18 amino acids. The CDR3 DNA follows: TGTGCCAGCAGCGTAGGCAAGATCTGGACAAGGGATTTGGAGACCCAGTACTTC. Residues: CASSVGKIWTRDLETQYF.

The rearrangement links TRBV7-8 to TRBJ1-1, with 7 bases aligning to TRBD1. CDR1 is SGHVS and CDR2 is FQNEAQ in the germline V gene. The V segment lost 5 bases and the J segment 0 bases; nucleotides outside the gene matches: 3. CDR3 length: 14 residues. Here the CDR3 reads CASSRDRMNTEAFF. DNA for the CDR3: TGTGCCAGCAGCCGGGACAGAATGAACACTGAAGCTTTCTTT.

The chain joins TRBV6-6 to TRBJ2-3; 10 bases are shared with TRBD2. With V trimmed by 6 bases and J by 7 bases, 10 bases remained unmatched. CDR3 length: 15 residues. Germline CDR1 MNHNY, CDR2 SVGAGI (reference sequence). The CDR3 DNA reads TGTGCCAGCAGCGCTAGCGGGGGTGGTTCGAATACGCAGTATTTT. Translating gives CASSASGGGSNTQYF.

The chain has TRBV28 and TRBJ2-7, with D hard to call. CDR1 MDHEN and CDR2 SYDVKM come from the germline V gene. Trimming left V 3 bases short and J 5 bases short, with 11 bases between. The CDR3 contains 13 residues. The CDR3 nucleotides read TGTGCCAGCAGTTTTGTGCAGATTAACGAGCAGTACTTC. Amino acids: CASSFVQINEQYF.

This chain uses TRBV4-1 with TRBJ2-5, with unresolved D. Looked up from germline, CDR1 is MGHRA and CDR2 is YSYEKL. V was pared by 0 bases and J by 0 bases, with 5 bases between. There are 14 residues in the CDR3. The CDR3 reads CASSQDLYQETQYF. In DNA form, the CDR3 reads TGCGCCAGCAGCCAAGATCTTTACCAAGAGACCCAGTACTTC.

The chain uses TRBV11-3 and TRBJ1-3, with unresolved D. The V end lost 1 base, the J end lost 3 bases, and 4 bases lay between the germline ends. Germline assignment: CDR1 SGHNT and CDR2 YENEEA. The CDR3 is made up of 13 amino acids. CDR3: CASSLAVGNTIYF. The CDR3 nucleotides read TGTGCCAGCAGCTTAGCCGTTGGAAACACCATATATTTT.

The rearrangement uses TRBV3-1 (or the pseudogene TRBV3-2) and TRBJ2-2, with D maybe TRBD1 (6 bases). V shed 4 bases and J shed 5 bases, with 11 bases lying between them. Germline CDR1 LGHDT, CDR2 YNNKEL (reference sequence). This CDR3 spans 14 amino acids. The CDR3 reads CASSPQGLTGELFF. The CDR3 DNA sequence: TGTGCCAGCAGCCCTCAGGGGCTGACCGGGGAGCTGTTTTTT.

In DNA, the CDR3 is TGTGCCAGCAGTTACGGGACAGCTAACTATGGCTACACCTTC. This sequence encodes CASSYGTANYGYTF. The chain couples TRBV28 to TRBJ1-2, with 7 positions matching TRBD1. Germline CDR1 and CDR2: MDHEN and SYDVKM. The junction had 2 bases not matched to a gene; V was cut back by 4 bases and J by 0 bases. CDR3 length equals 14 residues.

As DNA, the CDR3 is TGTGCCAGCAGTTTTTCGGGGATTTACGAGCAGTACTTC. Amino acid sequence: CASSFSGIYEQYF. The chain couples TRBV12-3 or TRBV12-4 to TRBJ2-7; the D gene is possibly TRBD2 (5 bases). Between the trimmed V and J ends, which lost 3 bases and 4 bases, there was a span of 10 bases. CDR3 size: 13 residues.

The CDR3 DNA reads TGCGCCAGCACCGAGACAGGGGGCGCGGAGACCCAGTACTTC. Residues: CASTETGGAETQYF. The rearrangement uses TRBV5-1 and TRBJ2-5; 10 nucleotides agree with TRBD1. This CDR3 region has 14 residues. Germline CDR1 and CDR2: SGHRS and YFSETQ. V lost 6 bases to trimming and J lost 5 bases; unmatched junction nucleotides: 7.

The rearrangement links TRBV7-2 to TRBJ2-5; 8 nucleotides align to TRBD2. The CDR3 has 14 residues. Germline CDR1 SGHTA, CDR2 FQGNSA. With V trimmed by 4 bases and J by 5 bases, 6 bases remained unmatched. CDR3 bases: TGTGCCAGCAGCTCGGGAGGGGGACTCGAGACCCAGTACTTC. This translates into CASSSGGGLETQYF.

This chain connects TRBV28 to TRBJ2-3; D is uncertain. Trimming left V 5 bases short and J 2 bases short, with 11 bases between. The CDR3 extends over 14 amino acids. The V gene's germline CDR1 is MDHEN and CDR2 SYDVKM. The CDR3 region has the DNA TGTGCCAGCAGTGCCCTAGTCTTCACAGATACGCAGTATTTT. It yields the protein CASSALVFTDTQYF.

This chain joins TRBV7-2 and TRBJ2-3, with 7 bases that match TRBD2. Trimming removed 4 bases from V and 4 bases from J; junction bases left unmatched: 11. CDR1 SGHTA and CDR2 FQGNSA come from the germline V gene. CDR3 length equals 16 residues. The DNA of the CDR3 is TGTGCCAGCAGCTATTCAGCGGGGTTCGGGGCAGATACGCAGTATTTT. Amino acids: CASSYSAGFGADTQYF.

V is TRBV28 and J is TRBJ1-1, with D unclear. The CDR3 sequence is 11 residues long. V gave up 6 bases and J gave up 3 bases, with 5 bases separating them. Germline V gene lookup returns CDR1 MDHEN and CDR2 SYDVKM. In DNA, the CDR3 is TGTGCCAGCAGAGAGGACACTGAAGCTTTCTTT. Residues: CASREDTEAFF.

The chain recombines TRBV6-5 with TRBJ1-6; perhaps TRBD1 as D (5 bases). Trimming shortened V by 0 bases and J by 5 bases, and 8 bases separated the two germline ends. The CDR3 totals 15 residues. Germline values: CDR1 MNHEY, CDR2 SVGAGI. CDR3 protein: CASSYSIQDNSPLHF. CDR3 DNA: TGTGCCAGCAGTTACTCTATACAGGATAATTCACCCCTCCACTTT.

There are many counts of this clone. V is TRBV7-5 and J is TRBJ2-1; the D call of TRBD1 is as the table states it, not checked on the DNA. TRBV7-5 is classified as a pseudogene. This CDR3 is 20 amino acids long. The CDR3 bases are TGTGCCAGAAGCTTTTTTCACCCCGGGACAGGGATAGGTTCCTACAATGAGCAGTTCTTC. Encoded protein: CARSFFHPGTGIGSYNEQFF.

This clone was picked up one time. The rearrangement joins TRBV5-6 to TRBJ2-5; a possible D gene is TRBD1 (5 bases). Germline lookup yields CDR1 SGHDT and CDR2 YYEEEE. The CDR3 consists of 13 residues. V shed 3 bases and J shed 5 bases, with 11 bases lying between them. The CDR3 DNA is TGTGCCAGCAGCTCCCGTAGGGGTGAGACCCAGTACTTC. Its translation: CASSSRRGETQYF. Complete variable domain (other parts from reference TRBV5-6 and TRBJ2-5): DAGVTQSPTHLIKTRGQQVTLRCSPKSGHDTVSWYQQALGQGPQFIFQYYEEEERQRGNFPDRFSGHQFPNYSSELNVNALLLGDSALYLCASSSRRGETQYFGPGTRLLVL.